Below, 11 T cell receptor beta chains from the same sample are listed, as sequenced in a study of shared clonotypes between healthy human individuals. Assay used: immunoSEQ multiplex PCR; TCRdb lists only in-frame clones, some missing. The data show a few hundred thousand clones, with over 60% seen just once and 11% held by the top ten. Sequences were obtained from memory CD4+ T cells sorted from blood. The subset was: CD45RA-negative fraction. All receptors come from a young man in good health.

This clone has more than one count but fewer than ten. J is TRBJ2-6 and V is TRBV11-3; D tentatively fits TRBD1 or TRBD2 (5 bases each). Germline V gene data show CDR1 as SGHNT and CDR2 as YENEEA. Trimming stripped 2 bases from V and 4 bases from J, with 9 bases between. The CDR3 consists of 15 residues. CDR3 in amino acids: CASSLTGAGANVLTF. CDR3 nucleotide sequence: TGTGCCAGCAGCTTAACCGGGGCCGGGGCCAACGTCCTGACTTTC.

This clone has only one observation. This CDR3 is CASSRDSSTNEKLFF. DNA of the CDR3: TGTGCCAGCAGCCGGGACAGCTCAACTAATGAAAAACTGTTTTTT. V is TRBV5-4 and J is TRBJ1-4, with 7 bases aligning to TRBD1. The CDR3 covers 15 residues. Unmatched junction bases numbered 3, after V lost 4 bases and J lost 0 bases. The germline V gene encodes CDR1 SGHNT and CDR2 YYREEE (reference sequence).

This rearrangement joins TRBV7-2 to TRBJ2-4; D is unresolved. The CDR3 has 14 residues. Per germline, CDR1 SGHTA and CDR2 FQGNSA. Trimming shortened V by 1 base and J by 8 bases, and 12 bases separated the two germline ends. CDR3 sequence (DNA): TGTGCCAGCAGCTTAGGGTTACAGTCGGACATTCAGTACTTC. Residues: CASSLGLQSDIQYF.

The rearrangement joins TRBV6-5 to TRBJ1-1; maybe TRBD1 (5 bases). V dropped 2 bases and J dropped 5 bases, with 9 bases sitting between them. In germline, CDR1 is MNHEY, CDR2 SVGAGI. This CDR3 has 13 amino acids. The CDR3 nucleotides are TGTGCCAGCAGTTACCAGGGTGGAACTGAAGCTTTCTTT. Its protein is CASSYQGGTEAFF.

V is TRBV28 and J is TRBJ2-7, with D possibly being TRBD2 (5 bases). V lost 3 bases, J lost 5 bases, and 14 bases lay in between. Germline V CDR1 and CDR2: MDHEN, SYDVKM. The CDR3 is 14 residues long. The CDR3 coding sequence is TGTGCCAGCAGTTTGTTTGGGAGACTGGACGAGCAGTACTTC. This codes for CASSLFGRLDEQYF.

The J gene is TRBJ2-7, the V gene TRBV9; possibly TRBD1 or TRBD2 for D (5 bases each). The CDR3 contains 16 residues. Germline V CDR1 and CDR2: SGDLS, YYNGEE. Trimming took off 3 bases at V and 3 bases at J, with 19 bases between the two ends. CDR3 residues: CASSEGFGTGLYEQYF. The CDR3 DNA reads TGTGCCAGCAGCGAGGGGTTCGGGACCGGCCTCTACGAGCAGTACTTC.

This rearrangement joins TRBV9 to TRBJ2-5; unclear D gene. This CDR3 has 15 amino acids. CDR1 is SGDLS, CDR2 YYNGEE, per germline. V shed 0 bases and J shed 2 bases, with 11 bases lying between them. The CDR3 nucleotides are TGTGCCAGCAGCGTAGCCGGCAGCCGACAAGAGACCCAGTACTTC. It is translated as CASSVAGSRQETQYF.

The J gene is TRBJ2-7, the V gene TRBV27; tentative D call: TRBD2 (5 bases). Trimming stripped 5 bases from V and 0 bases from J, with 17 bases between. The germline gives CDR1 MNHEY, CDR2 SMNVEV (reference sequence). This CDR3 region has 16 residues. In DNA, the CDR3 is TGTGCCAGCAGTCTTGGCCCGAGCGGAAGCTCCTACGAGCAGTACTTC. It yields the protein CASSLGPSGSSYEQYF.

The V call is TRBV2, the J call TRBJ2-1; D possibly corresponds to TRBD2 (5 bases). Germline V gene sequence: CDR1 SNHLY, CDR2 FYNNEI. Trimming removed 4 bases from V and 0 bases from J, with 10 bases in between. CDR3 length: 15 amino acids. The CDR3, as DNA: TGTGCCAGCAGTGGCGAGGGATTCTCCTACAATGAGCAGTTCTTC. Its translation is CASSGEGFSYNEQFF.

CDR3 bases: TGTGCCAGCAGCTTGGCCGGGCAGCCGAACACTGAAGCTTTCTTT. Encoded protein: CASSLAGQPNTEAFF. The rearrangement links TRBV5-5 to TRBJ1-1; D gene uncertain. Germline CDR1 SGHKS, CDR2 YYEKEE (reference sequence). CDR3 length equals 15 residues. V was trimmed by 0 bases and J by 1 base, leaving 10 bases between them.

The chain joins TRBV5-1 to TRBJ2-7; 10 bases map to TRBD2. With 2 bases clipped from V and 4 bases from J, the junction kept 15 bases outside the gene matches. There are 18 residues in the CDR3. Germline values: CDR1 SGHRS, CDR2 YFSETQ. For the CDR3, the DNA is TGCGCCAGCAGCTTCCCTAGCGGGAGTTACGGCGACTCTTACGAGCAGTACTTC. It codes for CASSFPSGSYGDSYEQYF. The full variable domain, completed using reference TRBV5-1 and TRBJ2-7, is KAGVTQTPRYLIKTRGQQVTLSCSPISGHRSVSWYQQTPGQGLQFLFEYFSETQRNKGNFPGRFSGRQFSNSRSEMNVSTLELGDSALYLCASSFPSGSYGDSYEQYFGPGTRLTVT.